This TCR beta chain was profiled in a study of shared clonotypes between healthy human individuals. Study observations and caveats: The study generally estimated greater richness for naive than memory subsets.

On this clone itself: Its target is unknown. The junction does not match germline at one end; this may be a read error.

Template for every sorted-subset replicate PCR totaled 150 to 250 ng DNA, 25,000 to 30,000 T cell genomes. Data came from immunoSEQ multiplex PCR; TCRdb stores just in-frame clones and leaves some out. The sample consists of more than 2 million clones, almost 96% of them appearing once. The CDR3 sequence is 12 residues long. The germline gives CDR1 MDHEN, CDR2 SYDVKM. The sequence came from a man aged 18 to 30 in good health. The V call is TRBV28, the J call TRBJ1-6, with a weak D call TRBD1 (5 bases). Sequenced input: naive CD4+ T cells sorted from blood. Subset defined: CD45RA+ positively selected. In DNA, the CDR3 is TGTGCCAGCAGTACCCCCGACAGTCTCTGCTCTTTT. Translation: CASSTPDSLCSF.